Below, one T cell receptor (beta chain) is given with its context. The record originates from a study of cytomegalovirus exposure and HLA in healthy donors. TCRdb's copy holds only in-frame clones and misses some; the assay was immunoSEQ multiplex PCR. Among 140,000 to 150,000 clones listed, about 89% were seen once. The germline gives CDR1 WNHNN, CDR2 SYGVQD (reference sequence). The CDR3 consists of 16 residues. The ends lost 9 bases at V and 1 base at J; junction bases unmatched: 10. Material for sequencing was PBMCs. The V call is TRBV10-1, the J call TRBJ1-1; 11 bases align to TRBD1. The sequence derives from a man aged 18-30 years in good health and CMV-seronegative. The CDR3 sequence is CARRNKDRGQNTEAFF. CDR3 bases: TGCGCCAGAAGAAATAAGGACAGGGGGCAGAACACTGAAGCTTTCTTT.